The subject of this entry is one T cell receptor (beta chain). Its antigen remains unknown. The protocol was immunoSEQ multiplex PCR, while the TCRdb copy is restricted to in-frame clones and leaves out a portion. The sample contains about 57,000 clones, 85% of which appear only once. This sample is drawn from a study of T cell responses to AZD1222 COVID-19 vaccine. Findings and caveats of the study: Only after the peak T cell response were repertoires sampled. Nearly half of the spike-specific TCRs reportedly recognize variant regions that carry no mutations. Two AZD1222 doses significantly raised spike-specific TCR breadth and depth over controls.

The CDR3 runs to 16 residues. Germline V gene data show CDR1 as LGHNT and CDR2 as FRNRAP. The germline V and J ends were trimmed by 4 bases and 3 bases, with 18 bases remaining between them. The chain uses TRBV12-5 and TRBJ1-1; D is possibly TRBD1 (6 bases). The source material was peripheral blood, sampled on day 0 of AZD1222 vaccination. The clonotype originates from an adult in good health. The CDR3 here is CASGSLPGAGDTEAFF. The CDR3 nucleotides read TGTGCTAGTGGTTCCTTGCCAGGGGCCGGGGACACTGAAGCTTTCTTT. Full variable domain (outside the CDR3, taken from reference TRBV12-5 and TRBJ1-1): DARVTQTPRHKVTEMGQEVTMRCQPILGHNTVFWYRQTMMQGLELLAYFRNRAPLDDSGMPKDRFSAEMPDATLATLKIQPSEPRDSAVYFCASGSLPGAGDTEAFFGQGTRLTVV.